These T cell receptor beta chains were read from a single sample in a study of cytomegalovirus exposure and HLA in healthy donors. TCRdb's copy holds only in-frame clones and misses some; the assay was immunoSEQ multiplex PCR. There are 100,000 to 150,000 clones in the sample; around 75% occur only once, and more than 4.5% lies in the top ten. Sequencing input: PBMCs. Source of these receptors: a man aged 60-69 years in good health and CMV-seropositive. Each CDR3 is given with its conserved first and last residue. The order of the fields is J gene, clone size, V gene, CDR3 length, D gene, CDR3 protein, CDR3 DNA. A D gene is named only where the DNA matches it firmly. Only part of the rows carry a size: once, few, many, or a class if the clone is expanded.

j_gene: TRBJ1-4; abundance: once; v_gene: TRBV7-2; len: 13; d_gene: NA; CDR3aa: CASSRGTNEKLFF; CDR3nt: TGTGCCAGCAGCAGGGGAACTAATGAAAAACTGTTTTTT
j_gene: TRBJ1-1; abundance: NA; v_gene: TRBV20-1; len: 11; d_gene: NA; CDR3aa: CSARRNTEAFF; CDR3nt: TGCAGTGCTAGGAGGAACACTGAAGCTTTCTTT
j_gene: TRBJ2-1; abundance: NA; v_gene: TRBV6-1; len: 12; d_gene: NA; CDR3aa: CASKGHRQGGFF; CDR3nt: TGTGCCAGCAAGGGCCATAGACAGGGAGGGTTCTTC
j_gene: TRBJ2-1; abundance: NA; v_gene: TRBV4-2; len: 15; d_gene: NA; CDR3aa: CASSQDGGSYNEQFF; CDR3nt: TGTGCCAGCAGCCAAGATGGGGGGTCCTACAATGAGCAGTTCTTC
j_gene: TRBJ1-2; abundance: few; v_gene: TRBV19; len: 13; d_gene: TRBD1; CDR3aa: CASSKDRDYGYTF; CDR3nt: TGTGCCAGTAGTAAGGACAGGGACTATGGCTACACCTTC
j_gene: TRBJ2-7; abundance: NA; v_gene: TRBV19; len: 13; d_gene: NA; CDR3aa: CAGTTLDSYEQYF; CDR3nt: TGTGCCGGAACTACCCTAGACTCCTACGAGCAGTACTTC
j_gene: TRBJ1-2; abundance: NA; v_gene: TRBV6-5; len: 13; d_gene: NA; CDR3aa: CASRGAEEYGYTF; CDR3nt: TGTGCCAGCAGAGGGGCCGAGGAGTATGGCTACACCTTC
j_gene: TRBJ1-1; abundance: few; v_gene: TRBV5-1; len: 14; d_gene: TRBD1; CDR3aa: CASSLVGQDTEAFF; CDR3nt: TGCGCCAGCAGCCTAGTCGGACAGGACACTGAAGCTTTCTTT
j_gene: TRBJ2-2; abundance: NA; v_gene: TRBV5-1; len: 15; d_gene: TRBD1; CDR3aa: CASTVDRVETGELFF; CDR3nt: TGCGCCAGCACCGTTGACAGGGTAGAAACCGGGGAGCTGTTTTTT
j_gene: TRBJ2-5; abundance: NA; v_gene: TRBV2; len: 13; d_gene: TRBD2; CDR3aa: CAIKAGFGETQYF; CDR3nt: TGTGCAATAAAAGCGGGATTTGGAGAGACCCAGTACTTC
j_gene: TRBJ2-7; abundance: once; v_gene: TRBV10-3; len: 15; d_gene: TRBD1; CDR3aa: CAISERGQVNYEQYF; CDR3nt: TGTGCCATCAGTGAGAGGGGACAGGTGAACTACGAGCAGTACTTC
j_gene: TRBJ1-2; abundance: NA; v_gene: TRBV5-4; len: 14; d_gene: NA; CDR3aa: CASSLESGRRGYTF; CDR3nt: TGTGCCAGCAGCTTGGAGTCAGGGCGACGAGGCTACACCTTC
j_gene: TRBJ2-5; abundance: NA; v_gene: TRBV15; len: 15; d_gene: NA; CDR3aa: CATSRDLGLGETQYF; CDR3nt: TGTGCCACCAGCAGAGATCTGGGGCTAGGAGAGACCCAGTACTTC
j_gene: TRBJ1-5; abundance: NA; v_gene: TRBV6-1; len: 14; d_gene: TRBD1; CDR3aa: CASSRTGYNQPQHF; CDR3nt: TGTGCCAGCAGTCGGACAGGCTACAATCAGCCCCAGCATTTT
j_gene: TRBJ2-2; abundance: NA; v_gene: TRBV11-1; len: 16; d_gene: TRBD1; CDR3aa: CASSQGTGTNTGELFF; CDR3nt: TGTGCCAGCAGCCAGGGGACAGGGACGAACACCGGGGAGCTGTTTTTT
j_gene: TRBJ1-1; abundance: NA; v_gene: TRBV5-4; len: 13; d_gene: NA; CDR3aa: CASSPLREEEAFF; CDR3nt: TGTGCCAGCAGCCCTCTCAGGGAAGAGGAAGCTTTCTTT
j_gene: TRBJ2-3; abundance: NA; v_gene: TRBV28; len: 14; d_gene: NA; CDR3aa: CASSPPVLTDTQYF; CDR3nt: TGTGCCAGCAGTCCCCCAGTTCTGACAGATACGCAGTATTTT